This T cell receptor (beta chain) was sequenced during a study of T-cell reconstitution after alpha-beta-depleted transplantation in children. As regards this clonotype: Its specificity is not known.

This CDR3 is built from 16 residues. From germline, CDR1 is MDHEN and CDR2 SYDVKM. V was clipped by 1 base and J by 0 bases, with 12 bases between them. Unique molecular identifiers were built into the TCRbeta library. In TCRdb, the PCR reads were re-called with MiXCR into one record per CDR3 protein. The sample consists of roughly 340,000 distinct CDR3 sequences, 15% to 20% of them appearing once. Study observations and caveats: It was newly produced T cells that mostly accounted for T-cell counts and diversity one year after transplant. Where some patients showed high TCRbeta diversity at day 60, it came from recipient T cells and thymic progenitors that had survived. At around two months after transplant, the alpha-beta T cells were reportedly derived from several hundred expanded clones that came from non-depleted graft cells.

The source material was PBMCs, mostly from graft donor cells, sampled 360 days after TCRalphabeta/CD19-depleted stem cell transplant. This TCR was recovered from a male patient between 2 and 10 years old who had a stem cell transplant for acute lymphoblastic leukemia, so the T cells may come from the graft donor. The J gene is TRBJ2-5, the V gene TRBV28; the D gene is possibly TRBD2 (6 bases). The CDR3 nucleotides read TGTGCCAGCAGTTTATATCCGGGAGCATACCAAGAGACCCAGTACTTC. This gives the protein CASSLYPGAYQETQYF.